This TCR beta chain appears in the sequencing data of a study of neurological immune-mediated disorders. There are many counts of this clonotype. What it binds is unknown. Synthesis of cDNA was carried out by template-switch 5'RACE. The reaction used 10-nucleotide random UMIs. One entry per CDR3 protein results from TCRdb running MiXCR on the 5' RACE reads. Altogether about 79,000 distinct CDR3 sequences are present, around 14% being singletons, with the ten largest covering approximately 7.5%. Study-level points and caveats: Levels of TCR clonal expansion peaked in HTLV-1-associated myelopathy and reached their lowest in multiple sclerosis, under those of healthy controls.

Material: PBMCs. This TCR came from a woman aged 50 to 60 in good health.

The CDR3 here is CASSSDRDQPQHF. CDR3 bases: TGTGCCAGCTCGTCGGACAGGGATCAGCCCCAGCATTTT. The chain is built from TRBV18 and TRBJ1-5, with 8 bases aligning to TRBD1. Losses at the gene ends were 6 bases for V and 5 bases for J; bases not matched to a gene: 3. Germline assignment: CDR1 KGHSH and CDR2 LQKENI. The CDR3 contains 13 residues.